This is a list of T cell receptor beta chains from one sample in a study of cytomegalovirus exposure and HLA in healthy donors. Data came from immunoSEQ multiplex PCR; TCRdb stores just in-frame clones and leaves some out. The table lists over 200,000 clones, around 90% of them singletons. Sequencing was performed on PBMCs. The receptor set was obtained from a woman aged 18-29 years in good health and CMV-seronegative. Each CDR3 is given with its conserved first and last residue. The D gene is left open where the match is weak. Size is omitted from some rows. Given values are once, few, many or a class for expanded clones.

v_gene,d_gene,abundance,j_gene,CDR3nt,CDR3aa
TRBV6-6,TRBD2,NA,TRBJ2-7,TGTGCCAGCAGTCCTCTAGCGGGAAAAGGTTACGAGCAGTACTTC,CASSPLAGKGYEQYF
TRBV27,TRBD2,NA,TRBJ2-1,TGTGCCAGCAGTCCGACGGGGGAGGGGCCCATCTTC,CASSPTGEGPIF
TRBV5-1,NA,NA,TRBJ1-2,TGCGCCAGCAGCTCCATGTTGGTGGGGCGCAACTATGGCTACACCTTC,CASSSMLVGRNYGYTF
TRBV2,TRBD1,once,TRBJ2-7,TGTGCCAGCACAGGGGGAGAGGCCTACGAGCAGTACTTC,CASTGGEAYEQYF
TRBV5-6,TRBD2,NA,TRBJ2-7,TGTGCCAGCAGCTTGGTAGGAGCGGGAGGGGGCTACGAGCAGTACTTC,CASSLVGAGGGYEQYF
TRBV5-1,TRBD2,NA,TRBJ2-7,TGCGCCAGCAGCCCCCCTAGCGGAACCTACGAGCAGTACTTC,CASSPPSGTYEQYF
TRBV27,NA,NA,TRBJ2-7,TGTGCCAGCAGTTTGAAGTCAGCCTACGAGCAGTACTTC,CASSLKSAYEQYF
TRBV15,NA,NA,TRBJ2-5,TGTGCCACCAGCAGAGATCGACAGGATGGAGCCCAAGAGACCCAGTACTTC,CATSRDRQDGAQETQYF
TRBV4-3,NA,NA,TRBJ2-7,TGCGCCAGCAGCTTCGAGTTTGACGGAGGGCTTTACGAGCAGTACTTC,CASSFEFDGGLYEQYF
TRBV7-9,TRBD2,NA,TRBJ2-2,TGTGCCAGCAGCTTAATCTCGAGCGGGAGTAGGGAGCTGTTTTTT,CASSLISSGSRELFF
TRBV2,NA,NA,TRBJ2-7,TGTGCCAGCAGTGAACTGGGCGCGAAGTACTTC,CASSELGAKYF
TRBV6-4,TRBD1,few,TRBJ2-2,TGTGCCAGCAGTGACACCGACAGGGCAACCGGGGAGCTGTTTTTT,CASSDTDRATGELFF
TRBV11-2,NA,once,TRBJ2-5,TGTGCCAGCAGCTTAGTAGCGGTTCAAGAGACCCAGTACTTC,CASSLVAVQETQYF
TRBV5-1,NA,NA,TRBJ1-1,TGCGCCAGCAGCTCGGGTCAGGGGAACACTGAAGCTTTCTTT,CASSSGQGNTEAFF
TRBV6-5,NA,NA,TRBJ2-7,TGTGCCAGCAGTTACTACTCAGGTTCCGGCTACGAGCAGTACTTC,CASSYYSGSGYEQYF
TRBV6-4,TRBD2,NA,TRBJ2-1,TGTGCCAGCAGTGACAATGGACTAGCGTCTTACAATGAGCAGTTCTTC,CASSDNGLASYNEQFF
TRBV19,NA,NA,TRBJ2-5,TGTGCCAGTAGTCCAGGACTCCGGGAGACCCAGTACTTC,CASSPGLRETQYF
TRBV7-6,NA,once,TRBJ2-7,TGTGCCAGCAGCTTAGAAGGGGGCTACGAGCAGTACTTC,CASSLEGGYEQYF
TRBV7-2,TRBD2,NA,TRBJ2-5,TGTGCCAGCAGCTTAAGCCTAGCGGGGACAGAGACCCAGTACTTC,CASSLSLAGTETQYF
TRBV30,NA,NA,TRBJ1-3,TGTGCCTGGAGCTCCGGGTCTGGAAACACCATATATTTT,CAWSSGSGNTIYF
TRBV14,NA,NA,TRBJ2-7,TGTGCCAGCAGCCCGCGGGCAGGCGACTCCTACGAGCAGTACTTC,CASSPRAGDSYEQYF
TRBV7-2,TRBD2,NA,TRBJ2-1,TGTGCCAGCAGCTTAGGACTAGCTTTCAATGAGCAGTTCTTC,CASSLGLAFNEQFF
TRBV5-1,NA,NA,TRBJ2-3,TGCGCCAGCAGCCTACTAGACCCAGATACGCAGTATTTT,CASSLLDPDTQYF
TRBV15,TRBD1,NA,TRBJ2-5,TGTGCCACCAGCAGGGGTGGGACAGGGGGCGAGACCCAGTACTTC,CATSRGGTGGETQYF
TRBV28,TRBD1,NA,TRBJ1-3,TGTGCCAGCAGTCCGGGACAGCTCTCTGGAAACACCATATATTTT,CASSPGQLSGNTIYF
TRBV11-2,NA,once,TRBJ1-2,TGTGCCAGCAGCCCTACGGGGACATGGAACGATGGCTACACCTTC,CASSPTGTWNDGYTF
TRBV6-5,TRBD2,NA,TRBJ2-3,TGTGCCAGCAGTTCCCCCCGGGAGGAAGGTGCAGATACGCAGTATTTT,CASSSPREEGADTQYF
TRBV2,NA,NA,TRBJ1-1,TGTGCCAGCAGCGGAATCACGGACGGGGGTCACACTGAAGCTTTCTTT,CASSGITDGGHTEAFF
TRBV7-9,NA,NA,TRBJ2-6,TGTGCCAGCAGCTTAGCCTCGGGCTCTGGGGCCAACGTCCTGACTTTC,CASSLASGSGANVLTF
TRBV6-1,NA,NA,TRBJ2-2,TGTGCCAGCAGTCACCGGGGGGAGCTGTTTTTT,CASSHRGELFF
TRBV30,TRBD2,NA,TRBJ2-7,TGTGCCTGGAGTGTACTCGGGAGGGGTCAGTTTCGGTACTTC,CAWSVLGRGQFRYF
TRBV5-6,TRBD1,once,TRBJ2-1,TGTGCCAGCAGCCAGGGGGACAGGTCCTGGGGTGAGCAGTTCTTC,CASSQGDRSWGEQFF
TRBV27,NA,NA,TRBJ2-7,TGTGCCAGCAGTAGACAGGCGACCTACGAGCAGTACTTC,CASSRQATYEQYF
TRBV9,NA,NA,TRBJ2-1,TGTGCCAGCAGCGTAGGATCAGGTAATGAGCAGTTCTTC,CASSVGSGNEQFF
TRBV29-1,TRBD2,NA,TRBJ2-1,TGCAGCGTTTTCGCCCTGACTAGCGGGATGAACAATGAGCAGTTCTTC,CSVFALTSGMNNEQFF
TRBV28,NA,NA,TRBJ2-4,TGTGCCAGCAGTTTCCTAGTTGCCAAAAACATTCAGTACTTC,CASSFLVAKNIQYF
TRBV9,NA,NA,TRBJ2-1,TGTGCCAGCAGCCCTAGATCGAATGAGCAGTTCTTC,CASSPRSNEQFF
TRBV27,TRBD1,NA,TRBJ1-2,TGTGCCAGCAGTTTATACAGGGGGAGCTATGGCTACACCTTC,CASSLYRGSYGYTF
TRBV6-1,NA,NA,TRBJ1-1,TGTGCCAGCAAACATCCGCAGGGGTACTTCGAAGCTTTCTTT,CASKHPQGYFEAFF
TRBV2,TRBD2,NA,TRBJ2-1,TGTGCCAGCAGTGAACCCACTCGGCGGGAGGATGAGCAGTTCTTC,CASSEPTRREDEQFF
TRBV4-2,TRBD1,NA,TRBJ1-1,TGTGCCAGCAGCCAAGATGAGGGGGACAGGGATAAGAACACTGAAGCTTTCTTT,CASSQDEGDRDKNTEAFF
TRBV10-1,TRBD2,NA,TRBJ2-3,TGCGCCAGGGATAAAGTAAGGACTAGCGGGATGTCCACAGATACGCAGTATTTT,CARDKVRTSGMSTDTQYF